This entry lists 16 T cell receptor beta chains sequenced from one sample in a study of CD8 T cells in Susac syndrome. RNA in amounts of about 0.45 to 1 ug was reverse transcribed with random hexamers. MiXCR was run by TCRdb on the immunoSEQ multiplex PCR reads, yielding one entry per CDR3 protein. The sample shows around 150,000 distinct CDR3 sequences, just over 90% of them seen only once. The sample was CD4+ T cells from PBMCs. Source of these receptors: a human donor in good health.

The genes are TRBV7-2 and TRBJ1-1, with 7 bases that match TRBD1. Germline V gives CDR1 SGHTA, CDR2 FQGNSA. V was pared by 5 bases and J by 0 bases, with 6 bases of the junction left unmatched. The CDR3 loop spans 15 amino acids. CDR3 in amino acids: CASSMGQSMNTEAFF. The CDR3 DNA is TGTGCCAGCAGCATGGGACAGTCCATGAACACTGAAGCTTTCTTT.

The chain employs TRBV9 and TRBJ2-5, with 9 bases aligning to TRBD2. The ends lost 1 base at V and 3 bases at J; junction bases unmatched: 7. The CDR3 consists of 16 residues. Germline V lookup: CDR1 SGDLS, CDR2 YYNGEE. The CDR3 DNA follows: TGTGCCAGCAGCGTATCTATAGCGGGGGCGGAAGAGACCCAGTACTTC. The encoded protein is CASSVSIAGAEETQYF.

This chain uses TRBV4-2 with TRBJ2-7; D is unclear. Trimming took 0 bases from V and 2 from J, leaving 17 bases between them. The CDR3 loop spans 17 amino acids. The germline V gene has CDR1 LGHNA and CDR2 YNFKEQ. The CDR3 coding sequence is TGTGCCAGCAGCCAAGATTCCGTGTTTTCTTTTACCTACGAGCAGTACTTC. Translated, it gives CASSQDSVFSFTYEQYF.

This clonotype showed up just once. The chain combines TRBV15 with TRBJ1-2, with D possibly matching TRBD1 (6 bases). This CDR3 contains 13 residues. From germline, CDR1 is LNHNV and CDR2 YYDKDF (reference sequence). The V gene lost 5 bases and the J gene lost 7 bases, with 14 bases spanning the gap. CDR3 in amino acids: CATSQLQGSGYTF. The CDR3 DNA reads as TGTGCCACCAGCCAGTTACAGGGATCTGGCTACACCTTC. Based on the CDR3 plus reference TRBV15 and TRBJ1-2, the full variable domain is DAMVIQNPRYQVTQFGKPVTLSCSQTLNHNVMYWYQQKSSQAPKLLFHYYDKDFNNEADTPDNFQSRRPNTSFCFLDIRSPGLGDTAMYLCATSQLQGSGYTFGSGTRLTVV.

The V gene is TRBV6-1, the J gene TRBJ1-1, with 8 nucleotides matching TRBD1. The trim removed 2 bases at V and 0 bases at J, leaving 14 bases unmatched. The CDR3 loop spans 19 amino acids. CDR1 and CDR2 (germline): MNHNS, SASEGT. The CDR3 DNA reads TGTGCCAGCAGTGAACGCGGATGGACAGGGAGCGTCATGAACACTGAAGCTTTCTTT. Protein product: CASSERGWTGSVMNTEAFF.

The V and J genes are TRBV18 and TRBJ2-2; D tentatively fits TRBD1 or TRBD2 (5 bases each). Trimming pared 1 base from V and 7 bases from J, leaving 10 bases between. The CDR3 is made up of 14 amino acids. Germline loops: CDR1 KGHSH, CDR2 LQKENI. The CDR3 bases are TGTGCCAGCTCACCACGGGACGGGAACGGGGAGCTGTTTTTT. Protein product: CASSPRDGNGELFF.

The chain links TRBV12-3 or TRBV12-4 to TRBJ2-1; tentatively, D is TRBD2 (7 bases). V lost 5 bases, J lost 2 bases, and 16 bases lay in between. The CDR3 totals 16 residues. The CDR3 here is CASSLGGGLPYNEQFF. DNA for the CDR3: TGTGCCAGCAGTCTGGGGGGGGGCCTCCCCTACAATGAGCAGTTCTTC.

The gene calls are TRBV20-1 and TRBJ2-3; D is uncertain. CDR1 is DFQATT and CDR2 is SNEGSKA in the germline V gene (reference sequence). This CDR3 has 10 residues. CDR3 nucleotide sequence: TGCAGCCCAGGCACAGATACGCAGTATTTT. Amino acid sequence: CSPGTDTQYF.

This rearrangement joins TRBV3-1 to TRBJ1-6, with a tentative D call TRBD1 (5 bases). Trimming took off 3 bases at V and 8 bases at J, with 14 bases between the two ends. Germline V CDR1 and CDR2: LGHDT, YNNKEL (reference sequence). CDR3 length: 15 amino acids. In DNA form, the CDR3 reads TGTGCCAGCAGCCAGCCGGCCAGAGGGGATTCACCCCTCCACTTT. The encoded protein is CASSQPARGDSPLHF.

V usage is TRBV12-3 or TRBV12-4 and J usage is TRBJ2-5; 11 bases line up with TRBD2. J was trimmed by 5 bases and V by 6 bases; bases with no gene match: 17. The CDR3 sequence is 18 residues long. The CDR3 DNA reads as TGTGCCAGCAGGACCATAGCGGGGGGGCCCTTCCCCCGGGAGACCCAGTACTTC. It yields the protein CASRTIAGGPFPRETQYF.

The V gene is TRBV5-4, the J gene TRBJ2-5, with D perhaps matching TRBD1 (6 bases). Per the germline V gene, CDR1 is SGHNT and CDR2 is YYREEE (reference sequence). V lost 2 bases and J lost 0, with 8 bases in between. The CDR3 has 14 residues. Written as DNA, the CDR3 is TGTGCCAGCAGCTTTAGGGGGTACCAAGAGACCCAGTACTTC. This translates into CASSFRGYQETQYF.

The rearrangement uses TRBV2 and TRBJ1-4; D remains unclear. This CDR3 spans 13 amino acids. V was shortened by 3 bases and J by 8 bases, with 10 bases between the two germline ends. Per germline, CDR1 SNHLY and CDR2 FYNNEI. CDR3: CASSDSGREKLFF. The CDR3 region has the DNA TGTGCCAGCAGTGACTCGGGGAGGGAAAAACTGTTTTTT.

J is TRBJ1-1 and V is TRBV18; 9 bases map to TRBD1. The CDR3 consists of 15 residues. Germline V lookup: CDR1 KGHSH, CDR2 LQKENI. V lost 3 bases, J lost 0 bases, and 2 bases stayed unmatched. The CDR3 loop reads CASSPRTGVNTEAFF. DNA of the CDR3: TGTGCCAGCTCACCGCGGACAGGGGTGAACACTGAAGCTTTCTTT.

The chain carries TRBV2 and TRBJ2-5, with D tentatively TRBD1 (5 bases). The CDR3 is 13 amino acids. The V gene lost 7 bases and the J gene lost 2 bases, with 11 bases spanning the gap. Germline V CDR1 and CDR2: SNHLY, FYNNEI. The CDR3: CASNQGNQETQYF. DNA for the CDR3: TGTGCCAGCAATCAGGGTAATCAAGAGACCCAGTACTTC.

The chain couples TRBV6-6 to TRBJ2-3, with no clear D. The length of the CDR3 is 13 residues. CDR1 and CDR2 from the germline V gene are MNHNY and SVGAGI (reference sequence). The V end was cut by 0 bases, the J end by 7 bases, with 8 bases between. The CDR3 region is CASSYSGRNTQYF. The CDR3, as DNA: TGTGCCAGCAGTTACTCGGGTAGAAATACGCAGTATTTT.

The CDR3 sequence is CASSLVWNTEAFF. Written as DNA, the CDR3 is TGTGCCAGCAGCTTAGTGTGGAACACTGAAGCTTTCTTT. The chain recombines TRBV11-2 with TRBJ1-1; D is ambiguous. Germline CDR1 and CDR2: SGHAT and FQNNGV. The CDR3 extends over 13 amino acids. Deletions cut 1 base from V and 1 base from J, with 4 bases between.